The rows below give T cell receptor beta chains drawn from one sample of a study of T cell repertoires in cytomegalovirus infection. TCRdb re-derived calls from the reads in MiXCR, one entry per CDR3 protein. The sample holds about 920,000 distinct CDR3 sequences; 30% to 40% are singletons and the top ten take about an eighth. Antigen specificity for these receptors is unknown. The sample in question was cultured CD8+ T cells from PBMCs, obtained from culture after CMV antigen stimulation. All receptors derive from a human donor in good health (CMV status not recorded). Some clones in this sample may be carry-over from other donors' samples. Each CDR3 is given with its conserved first and last residue. D genes are given only for firm matches. Some rows have no size entry. The others give once, few or many, or a class for an expanded clone.

>TRBJ1-2|TRBV4-3|NA|NA
CASTRDPRYGYTF
TGCGCCAGCACTCGAGATCCGCGGTATGGCTACACCTTC
>TRBJ1-4|TRBV6-6|NA|NA
CASSYSSRNNEKLFF
TGTGCCAGCAGTTACTCCTCCAGGAACAATGAAAAACTGTTTTTT
>TRBJ1-5|TRBV6-2/TRBV6-3|NA|TRBD1
CASSDGTGGNQPQHF
TGTGCCAGCAGTGACGGGACAGGGGGGAATCAGCCCCAGCATTTT
>TRBJ1-6|TRBV11-2|NA|NA
CASRDYRDPNSPLHF
TGTGCCAGCAGGGATTACAGGGACCCAAATTCACCCCTCCACTTT
>TRBJ2-7|TRBV7-9|NA|NA
CASSPFRTGNEQYF
TGTGCCAGCAGCCCCTTTCGGACGGGAAACGAGCAGTACTTC
>TRBJ1-2|TRBV27|few|NA
CASSPGSLFGYTF
TGTGCCAGCAGTCCGGGGTCCCTTTTTGGCTACACCTTC
>TRBJ1-1|TRBV7-2|NA|NA
CASSLGADKAFF
TGTGCCAGCAGCTTAGGGGCAGACAAAGCTTTCTTT
>TRBJ2-1|TRBV29-1|NA|NA
CSVEQTYNEQFF
TGCAGCGTTGAACAGACCTACAATGAGCAGTTCTTC
>TRBJ2-1|TRBV6-5|medium-sized|TRBD2
CASSSELAGGGDEQFF
TGTGCCAGCAGTTCCGAACTAGCGGGGGGAGGCGATGAGCAGTTCTTC
>TRBJ2-1|TRBV9|NA|TRBD1
CASSPRQGFGNEQFF
TGTGCCAGCAGCCCGCGACAGGGATTCGGCAATGAGCAGTTCTTC
>TRBJ1-4|TRBV4-3|NA|TRBD1
CASRSGQGSFSNEKLFF
TGCGCCAGCCGTTCAGGACAGGGCTCCTTTTCTAATGAAAAACTGTTTTTT
>TRBJ1-2|TRBV20-1|NA|NA
CSARDPLKRGGYTF
TGCAGTGCTAGAGATCCCCTTAAGAGGGGTGGCTACACCTTC
>TRBJ1-4|TRBV27|NA|NA
CASSLGPREKLFF
TGTGCCAGCAGTTTAGGCCCCAGGGAAAAACTGTTTTTT
>TRBJ1-1|TRBV10-3|once|NA
CATGGGTNTEAFF
TGTGCCACCGGGGGGGGGACGAACACTGAAGCTTTCTTT
>TRBJ1-2|TRBV27|NA|NA
CASSLLADKNYGYTF
TGTGCCAGCAGTCTACTGGCTGACAAGAACTATGGCTACACCTTC
>TRBJ1-6|TRBV19|NA|NA
CASSPRESVIDSPLHF
TGTGCCAGTAGTCCTCGCGAGTCGGTAATAGATTCACCCCTCCACTTT
>TRBJ2-5|TRBV4-1|few|NA
CASSQESTGETQYF
TGCGCCAGCAGCCAAGAGAGTACCGGGGAGACTCAGTACTTC
>TRBJ2-3|TRBV7-9|few|TRBD2
CASKVLAGGTTGTDTQYF
TGTGCCAGCAAAGTCCTGGCGGGGGGTACCACAGGCACAGATACGCAGTATTTT
>TRBJ2-3|TRBV10-3|NA|TRBD1
CAISDKGAGVDTQYF
TGTGCCATCAGTGACAAGGGGGCCGGGGTGGATACGCAGTATTTT
>TRBJ1-1|TRBV29-1|NA|NA
CSVETGTNTEAFF
TGCAGCGTTGAGACGGGGACGAACACTGAAGCTTTCTTT
>TRBJ1-1|TRBV7-9|few|NA
CASSLDEAFF
TGTGCCAGCAGCTTGGACGAAGCTTTCTTT
>TRBJ2-7|TRBV4-1|NA|NA
CASSLRRSNEQYF
TGCGCCAGCAGCCTCCGACGGTCAAACGAGCAGTACTTC
>TRBJ1-4|TRBV7-4|NA|NA
CASSLAAGDEKLFF
TGTGCCAGCAGCTTAGCAGCAGGCGACGAAAAACTGTTTTTT
>TRBJ1-2|TRBV19|few|NA
CASSIDSYQDLFYGYTF
TGTGCCAGTAGTATAGACAGCTACCAAGACTTATTCTATGGCTACACCTTC
>TRBJ1-1|TRBV12-5|few|NA
CGGYGAEAFF
TGTGGGGGCTACGGGGCTGAAGCTTTCTTT
>TRBJ2-1|TRBV12-3/TRBV12-4|NA|NA
CASSSEGTGWPNRLFF
TGTGCCAGCAGTTCCGAGGGCACAGGGTGGCCGAATAGACTGTTCTTC
>TRBJ1-5|TRBV27|few|NA
CASSLARERQPQHF
TGTGCCAGCAGTTTAGCCAGGGAGCGTCAGCCCCAGCATTTT
>TRBJ2-6|TRBV2|NA|NA
CARARFSSGANVLTF
TGTGCCAGAGCGAGGTTCAGCTCTGGGGCCAACGTCCTGACTTTC
>TRBJ1-1|TRBV7-9|few|NA
CASSLALTETNEAFF
TGTGCCAGCAGCTTAGCGTTGACAGAGACTAATGAAGCTTTCTTT
>TRBJ2-7|TRBV4-1|NA|NA
CASSPRSDQGYEQYF
TGCGCCAGCAGCCCCCGATCGGACCAAGGCTACGAGCAGTACTTC
>TRBJ2-1|TRBV11-1|few|NA
CASSNLRDTPYSYNEQFF
TGTGCCAGCAGCAACCTAAGGGACACCCCCTATTCCTACAATGAGCAGTTCTTC
>TRBJ1-6|TRBV7-2|few|NA
CASSLGPPRTYNSPLHF
TGTGCCAGCAGCTTAGGCCCCCCACGGACCTATAATTCACCCCTCCACTTT
>TRBJ2-3|TRBV5-4|few|TRBD1
CASTIQGGSSTDTQYF
TGTGCCAGCACCATACAGGGGGGATCTAGCACAGATACGCAGTATTTT
>TRBJ1-2|TRBV7-2|NA|NA
CASSSAGTEYGYTF
TGTGCCAGCAGCTCCGCAGGGACGGAGTATGGCTACACCTTC
>TRBJ1-1|TRBV6-8|once|NA
CASSYGPGAEAFF
TGTGCCAGCAGTTACGGCCCCGGGGCTGAAGCTTTCTTT
>TRBJ1-2|TRBV29-1|NA|NA
CSVPQDSNYGYTF
TGCAGCGTCCCTCAGGACTCAAACTATGGCTACACCTTC
>TRBJ1-4|TRBV27|few|NA
CASGGSRAINEKLFF
TGTGCCAGCGGGGGCTCCCGGGCCATTAATGAAAAACTGTTTTTT
>TRBJ2-5|TRBV27|NA|NA
CASSLTGRWGGASERETQYF
TGTGCCAGCAGTTTGACGGGGCGGTGGGGCGGGGCTTCGGAGAGGGAGACCCAGTACTTC
>TRBJ2-6|TRBV9|few|TRBD2
CASSGGGGPSGGDSGANVLTF
TGTGCCAGCAGCGGAGGAGGGGGGCCTAGCGGGGGGGACTCTGGGGCCAACGTCCTGACTTTC
>TRBJ2-1|TRBV7-9|once|NA
CASSYTRGEQFF
TGTGCCAGCAGCTACACAAGGGGGGAGCAGTTCTTC
>TRBJ1-2|TRBV19|NA|TRBD1
CASSIQGDNYGYTF
TGTGCCAGTAGTATCCAGGGGGATAACTATGGCTACACCTTC
>TRBJ2-7|TRBV25-1|few|NA
CATRDANPYEQYF
TGTGCCACCCGGGACGCAAACCCCTACGAGCAGTACTTC
>TRBJ2-1|TRBV2|few|TRBD1
CASSELFGAGDRGSYNEQFF
TGTGCCAGCAGTGAGCTGTTCGGGGCAGGGGACAGGGGATCCTACAATGAGCAGTTCTTC
>TRBJ1-4|TRBV7-8|NA|NA
CASSPRQPTNEKLFF
TGTGCCAGCAGCCCCCGACAGCCAACTAATGAAAAACTGTTTTTT
>TRBJ1-1|TRBV4-2|NA|NA
CASSQNLHKRTEAFF
TGTGCCAGCAGCCAGAACCTTCACAAGAGGACTGAAGCTTTCTTT
>TRBJ2-1|TRBV6-6|NA|NA
CASSYREQWANEQFF
TGTGCCAGCAGTTACCGAGAACAGTGGGCGAATGAGCAGTTCTTC
>TRBJ2-1|TRBV18|few|NA
CASSPQGIYNEQFF
TGTGCCAGCTCACCACAGGGTATCTACAATGAGCAGTTCTTC
>TRBJ1-1|TRBV7-2|many|NA
CASRYTTGSPEAFF
TGTGCCAGCAGATATACAACAGGGTCGCCTGAAGCTTTCTTT
>TRBJ1-4|TRBV6-1|few|NA
CASIDRNEKLFF
TGTGCCAGCATTGACAGGAATGAAAAACTGTTTTTT
>TRBJ2-3|TRBV20-1|NA|NA
CSAPDQRVGDTQYF
TGCAGTGCCCCGGACCAGAGGGTAGGAGATACGCAGTATTTT
>TRBJ2-3|TRBV7-6|many|NA
CASSLMGSTDTQYF
TGTGCCAGCAGCTTAATGGGGAGCACAGATACGCAGTATTTT
>TRBJ1-2|TRBV7-2|NA|NA
CASSPAPGPGGNGYTF
TGTGCCAGCAGCCCAGCACCGGGCCCCGGCGGGAATGGCTACACCTTC
>TRBJ1-1|TRBV20-1|few|NA
CSAGTRYGENTEAFF
TGCAGTGCGGGGACCCGGTACGGGGAGAACACTGAAGCTTTCTTT
>TRBJ1-2|TRBV7-6|many|NA
CASSRLSGSGYTF
TGTGCCAGCAGCCGACTGTCAGGGAGCGGCTACACCTTC
>TRBJ2-6|TRBV27|NA|NA
CASSLGSLFSGANVLTF
TGTGCCAGCAGTCTGGGGTCTCTCTTCTCTGGGGCCAACGTCCTGACTTTC